The 19 T cell receptor beta chains in this list originate from one sample, sequenced in a study of cytomegalovirus exposure and HLA in healthy donors (dated 2017 in TCRdb). To prepare the library, the immunoSEQ multiplex PCR assay was applied. For the multiplex PCR, a mixture combining 60 forward primers for TCR Vbeta segments and 13 reverse primers for TCR Jbeta segments was used. What TCRdb holds here is the immuneACCESS table cut down to in-frame rearrangements. Part of the clones is not present; checked against another copy, under half of the missing clones reflect an unresolved V gene, and the others are unexplained. The sample contains tens of thousands of clones, 72% of them found a single time. In total, the top ten clones hold 11% of the sample. The source material was PBMCs. The receptors were gathered from a middle-aged woman in good health and CMV-seropositive.

The chain carries TRBV30 and TRBJ1-2; no clear D. V gave up 0 bases and J gave up 4 bases, with 9 bases separating them. Per the germline V gene, CDR1 is GTSNPN and CDR2 is SVGIG (reference sequence). CDR3 size: 13 residues. CDR3 region: CAWSVGGPYGYTF. The CDR3 DNA sequence: TGTGCCTGGAGTGTAGGAGGGCCCTATGGCTACACCTTC.

The table lists this clone with a count of one. J is TRBJ2-7 and V is TRBV5-1, with TRBD2 matching over 8 bases. Losses at the gene ends were 4 bases for V and 2 bases for J; bases not matched to a gene: 14. The CDR3 has 17 amino acids. Germline V gene data show CDR1 as SGHRS and CDR2 as YFSETQ. The CDR3 is CASSPAGGVGRAYEQYF. The CDR3 nucleotides read TGCGCCAGCAGCCCTGCGGGGGGAGTGGGGCGGGCCTACGAGCAGTACTTC.

The genes are TRBV5-1 and TRBJ2-3; weak D call: TRBD2 (6 bases). V was pared by 0 bases and J by 1 base, with 15 bases between. CDR1 SGHRS and CDR2 YFSETQ come from the germline V gene. CDR3 length: 17 amino acids. The DNA for the CDR3 is TGCGCCAGCAGCTTGGAAATTAGAGGAGGGGGCACAGATACGCAGTATTTT. It encodes CASSLEIRGGGTDTQYF.

A remark on this clone: Mismatch with germline at one junction end may stem from a read error. V usage is TRBV30 and J usage is TRBJ1-2; TRBD1 aligns across 11 bases. Germline V gene data show CDR1 as GTSNPN and CDR2 as SVGIG (reference sequence). The CDR3 sequence is 12 residues long. CDR3: CAWAGTGGLGKF. The CDR3 nucleotides read TGTGCCTGGGCCGGGACAGGGGGACTCGGAAAATTC.

The gene calls are TRBV30 and TRBJ2-7; 8 nucleotides agree with TRBD1. CDR1 GTSNPN and CDR2 SVGIG come from the germline V gene (reference sequence). CDR3 length equals 13 residues. The V segment lost 2 bases and the J segment 7 bases; nucleotides outside the gene matches: 7. The CDR3 sequence: CAWSSQGAGEQYF. CDR3 sequence (DNA): TGTGCCTGGAGTAGCCAGGGGGCTGGGGAGCAGTACTTC.

This chain connects TRBV19 to TRBJ1-1, with TRBD1 matching over 7 bases. V dropped 5 bases and J dropped 3; count of bases not matched to a gene: 15. The CDR3 consists of 17 residues. Germline CDR1 LNHDA, CDR2 SQIVND (reference sequence). The CDR3 reads CASSVYLPTGDDTEAFF. CDR3 sequence (DNA): TGTGCCAGTAGTGTTTACTTACCTACAGGGGATGACACTGAAGCTTTCTTT. Full variable domain (rest looked up from reference TRBV19 and TRBJ1-1): DGGITQSPKYLFRKEGQNVTLSCEQNLNHDAMYWYRQDPGQGLRLIYYSQIVNDFQKGDIAEGYSVSREKKESFPLTVTSAQKNPTAFYLCASSVYLPTGDDTEAFFGQGTRLTVV.

This clone occurred a few times. The gene calls are TRBV30 and TRBJ1-5, with unresolved D. V was trimmed by 5 bases and J by 2 bases, leaving 10 bases between them. This CDR3 comprises 13 residues. The V gene's germline CDR1 is GTSNPN and CDR2 SVGIG (reference sequence). The CDR3: CAWAVGGNQPQHF. The DNA of the CDR3 is TGTGCCTGGGCAGTCGGGGGCAATCAGCCCCAGCATTTT. Using reference TRBV30 and TRBJ1-5 for the parts outside the CDR3, the full variable domain is SQTIHQWPATLVQPVGSPLSLECTVEGTSNPNLYWYRQAAGRGLQLLFYSVGIGQISSEVPQNLSASRPQDRQFILSSKKLLLSDSGFYLCAWAVGGNQPQHFGDGTRLSIL.

This clone is medium-sized by share. V usage is TRBV13 and J usage is TRBJ2-7, with TRBD1 matching over 7 bases. The germline V gene encodes CDR1 PRHDT and CDR2 FYEKMQ (reference sequence). The V segment lost 4 bases and the J segment 4 bases; nucleotides outside the gene matches: 7. CDR3 length: 14 residues. The CDR3 here is CASSSSGTEYEQYF. In nucleotides, the CDR3 is TGTGCCAGCAGCTCCTCCGGGACAGAGTACGAGCAGTACTTC.

This clone has just a few counts. The chain employs TRBV5-6 and TRBJ2-7; no definite D call. The CDR3 spans 15 residues. The ends were cut back, 1 base at V and 2 bases at J, with 13 bases in the middle. Germline-derived CDR1 and CDR2 are SGHDT and YYEEEE. The CDR3 sequence: CASSLPPSFAYEQYF. The DNA of the CDR3 is TGTGCCAGCAGCTTGCCCCCCTCTTTTGCCTACGAGCAGTACTTC.

V is TRBV19 and J is TRBJ1-1, with TRBD1 as a possible D gene (5 bases). This CDR3 spans 13 amino acids. In germline, CDR1 is LNHDA, CDR2 SQIVND (reference sequence). The V gene lost 3 bases and the J gene lost 1 base, with 6 bases spanning the gap. CDR3 amino acids: CASSMTENTEAFF. The DNA for the CDR3 is TGTGCCAGTAGTATGACAGAGAACACTGAAGCTTTCTTT.

CDR3 in DNA: TGTGCCTGGAGCGAAGATTTATACGAGCAGTACTTC. Translating it yields CAWSEDLYEQYF. This chain joins TRBV30 and TRBJ2-5; D is undetermined. TRBJ2-7 matches the DNA end more closely, so the J call is doubtful. Germline CDR1 reads GTSNPN; CDR2 reads SVGIG (reference sequence). This CDR3 has 12 residues.

The chain uses TRBV10-3 and TRBJ2-7, with 7 bases aligning to TRBD1. The CDR3 contains 14 residues. V was clipped by 2 bases and J by 5 bases; unmatched bases: 6. Per germline, CDR1 ENHRY and CDR2 SYGVKD. CDR3 bases: TGTGCCATCAGTGAGGACCTGACAGGGAACGAGCAGTACTTC. It codes for CAISEDLTGNEQYF.

This rearrangement joins TRBV5-4 to TRBJ2-2; 13 bases are shared with TRBD2. CDR1 is SGHNT and CDR2 is YYREEE in the germline V gene (reference sequence). V was clipped by 3 bases and J by 1 base; unmatched bases: 3. The CDR3 is 17 residues long. The CDR3 DNA follows: TGTGCCAGCAGCTCCGGGACTAGCGGGAAGAACACCGGGGAGCTGTTTTTT. Its protein product is CASSSGTSGKNTGELFF. The complete variable domain, with remaining parts taken from reference TRBV5-4 and TRBJ2-2, reads ETGVTQSPTHLIKTRGQQVTLRCSSQSGHNTVSWYQQALGQGPQFIFQYYREEENGRGNFPPRFSGLQFPNYSSELNVNALELDDSALYLCASSSGTSGKNTGELFFGEGSRLTVL.

This clone was counted between two and nine times. This chain uses TRBV6-5 with TRBJ1-1; no clear D gene. The CDR3 covers 14 residues. The V end lost 5 bases, the J end lost 2 bases, and 12 bases lay between the germline ends. Germline CDR1 MNHEY, CDR2 SVGAGI. The CDR3 region is CASSGRDTNTEAFF. The DNA for the CDR3 is TGTGCCAGCAGTGGTCGCGACACTAACACTGAAGCTTTCTTT.

The V gene is TRBV6-6, the J gene TRBJ2-2; D is uncertain. Trimming left V 3 bases short and J 7 bases short, with 12 bases between. This CDR3 is built from 14 residues. The germline gives CDR1 MNHNY, CDR2 SVGAGI (reference sequence). The CDR3 nucleotides are TGTGCCAGCAGTTATTCGACGGGTAGCGGGGAGCTGTTTTTT. This gives the protein CASSYSTGSGELFF.

The gene calls are TRBV28 and TRBJ2-3; weak D call: TRBD1 (6 bases). CDR1 and CDR2 (germline): MDHEN, SYDVKM. The CDR3 sequence is 15 residues long. The germline V and J ends were trimmed by 8 bases and 6 bases, with 21 bases remaining between them. This CDR3 reads CASPGPQGGLDTQYF. The CDR3 nucleotides are TGTGCCAGCCCAGGACCACAGGGTGGGTTGGATACGCAGTATTTT. Variable domain in full (rest from reference TRBV28 and TRBJ2-3): DVKVTQSSRYLVKRTGEKVFLECVQDMDHENMFWYRQDPGLGLRLIYFSYDVKMKEKGDIPEGYSVSREKKERFSLILESASTNQTSMYLCASPGPQGGLDTQYFGPGTRLTVL.

The gene calls are TRBV6-5 and TRBJ1-1, with D maybe TRBD1 (5 bases). The CDR3 covers 14 residues. Germline assignment: CDR1 MNHEY and CDR2 SVGAGI. Trimming removed 2 bases at V and 6 bases at J, with 13 bases between. The CDR3 loop reads CASSYLVGDSEAFF. The CDR3 nucleotides are TGTGCCAGCAGTTACCTTGTAGGGGATTCTGAAGCTTTCTTT.

The rearrangement joins TRBV9 to TRBJ1-2; no reliable D call. V was clipped by 6 bases and J by 2 bases, with 20 bases between them. CDR3 size: 16 residues. CDR1 and CDR2 from the germline V gene are SGDLS and YYNGEE. CDR3 loop: CASTRTTREENYGYTF. CDR3 in DNA: TGTGCCAGCACCCGAACGACACGGGAGGAGAACTATGGCTACACCTTC.

V is TRBV6-5 and J is TRBJ1-2, with a weak D call TRBD1 (6 bases). V shed 8 bases and J shed 5 bases, with 15 bases lying between them. Looked up from germline, CDR1 is MNHEY and CDR2 is SVGAGI. This CDR3 region has 13 residues. The chain's CDR3 is CASLGAGVYGYTF. CDR3 nucleotides: TGTGCCAGCCTAGGGGCAGGGGTATATGGCTACACCTTC.